Below are 13 T cell receptor beta chains sequenced from a single sample in a study of shared clonotypes between healthy human individuals. Produced via immunoSEQ multiplex PCR; TCRdb's table is partial and in-frame only. Seen here are around 1,900,000 clones, just over 90% observed once, and the top ten hold around 1.8%. It was CD45RO-negative cells, positively selected for CCR7, that made up naive CD8 cells, with terminally differentiated effector memory CD45RA+ cells excluded. The sequenced material came from naive CD8+ T cells from PBMCs. The receptors were sampled from a young man in good health. Some clones in this sample may be carry-over from other donors' samples.

This sequence joins TRBV28 and TRBJ2-1, with 12 positions matching TRBD2. The CDR3 totals 17 residues. Germline loops: CDR1 MDHEN, CDR2 SYDVKM. Trimming at V came to 6 bases and at J to 6 bases, leaving 12 bases not matched to a gene. CDR3 residues: CASSRTLGLAGRNEQFF. The CDR3 nucleotides read TGTGCCAGCAGCCGTACATTAGGACTAGCGGGACGCAATGAGCAGTTCTTC.

The chain combines TRBV11-2 with TRBJ2-5, with a weak D call TRBD1 (6 bases). CDR1 is SGHAT, CDR2 FQNNGV, per germline. Trimming removed 3 bases at V and 5 bases at J, with 10 bases between. CDR3 length: 13 residues. CDR3 amino acids: CASSFTRGETQYF. CDR3 nucleotides: TGTGCCAGCAGCTTCACCAGGGGTGAGACCCAGTACTTC. The full variable domain, with the rest looked up from reference TRBV11-2 and TRBJ2-5, is EAGVAQSPRYKIIEKRQSVAFWCNPISGHATLYWYQQILGQGPKLLIQFQNNGVVDDSQLPKDRFSAERLKGVDSTLKIQPAKLEDSAVYLCASSFTRGETQYFGPGTRLLVL.

The chain links TRBV10-3 to TRBJ2-7; 7 bases are shared with TRBD2. CDR1 is ENHRY, CDR2 SYGVKD, per germline. J lost 3 bases, V lost 4 bases, and 3 bases had no gene match. The CDR3 extends over 13 amino acids. The CDR3 spells CAISGAGNYEQYF. The CDR3 region has the DNA TGTGCCATCAGTGGAGCGGGGAACTACGAGCAGTACTTC.

The count of this clone is one. The V gene is TRBV5-8, the J gene TRBJ2-7; 7 nucleotides line up with TRBD1. The CDR3 sequence is 13 residues long. Per germline, CDR1 SGHTS and CDR2 YDEGEE. V shed 5 bases, J shed 2 bases, and the junction held 4 bases outside the gene matches. Here the CDR3 reads CASRSGTAYEQYF. In nucleotides, the CDR3 is TGTGCCAGCAGGTCCGGGACAGCCTACGAGCAGTACTTC.

The rearrangement joins TRBV4-3 to TRBJ2-1, with 7 bases matching TRBD2. The CDR3 has 13 residues. Germline values: CDR1 LGHNA, CDR2 YSLEER. Trimming at V came to 4 bases and at J to 10 bases, leaving 7 bases not matched to a gene. The CDR3 reads CASSPSLGREQFF. CDR3 DNA sequence: TGCGCCAGCAGCCCAAGCCTCGGGAGGGAGCAGTTCTTC.

In this sample, this clone turned up once. The chain joins TRBV19 to TRBJ2-7; D is ambiguous. Germline CDR1 LNHDA, CDR2 SQIVND (reference sequence). Trimming pared 10 bases from V and 0 bases from J, leaving 19 bases between. This CDR3 is built from 15 residues. Here the CDR3 DNA reads TGTGCCACCACCACGGGTCAACGCCCCTCCTACGAGCAGTACTTC. It is translated as CATTTGQRPSYEQYF.

The gene calls are TRBV25-1 and TRBJ2-5, with 9 bases aligning to TRBD2. The CDR3 covers 13 residues. J was trimmed by 6 bases and V by 4 bases; bases with no gene match: 3. From germline, CDR1 is MGHDK and CDR2 SYGVNS. The CDR3 DNA reads TGTGCCAGCAGTGCGGGACTAGCCCAGACCCAGTACTTC. It translates to CASSAGLAQTQYF.

This chain uses TRBV27 with TRBJ2-7, with 7 bases that match TRBD2. Germline lookup yields CDR1 MNHEY and CDR2 SMNVEV (reference sequence). CDR3 size: 15 residues. J lost 3 bases, V lost 4 bases, and 9 bases had no gene match. CDR3 region: CASSSQTSRLYEQYF. CDR3 nucleotide sequence: TGTGCCAGCAGTTCCCAGACTAGCCGTCTCTACGAGCAGTACTTC.

The chain uses TRBV6-4 and TRBJ2-3; D might be TRBD1 or TRBD2, each matching 5 bases. The CDR3 covers 15 residues. Germline CDR1 MRHNA, CDR2 SNTAGT. V was pared by 3 bases and J by 0 bases, with 10 bases between. The DNA for the CDR3 is TGTGCCAGCAGTGAGGGACGGATTAGCACAGATACGCAGTATTTT. It translates to CASSEGRISTDTQYF.

CDR3 sequence reads: CASSHVASGHNEQFF. In DNA form, the CDR3 reads TGTGCCAGCAGCCATGTGGCTAGCGGGCACAATGAGCAGTTCTTC. The chain has TRBV7-9 and TRBJ2-1; 8 bases are shared with TRBD2. In germline, CDR1 is SEHNR, CDR2 FQNEAQ (reference sequence). Trimming took 5 bases from V and 5 from J; bases not matched to a gene: 8. This CDR3 is built from 15 residues.

CDR3 bases: TGTGCCAGCAGTGAATTTTTCGGAGAAAAACTGTTTTTT. Its translation is CASSEFFGEKLFF. The chain uses TRBV6-1 and TRBJ1-4, with unresolved D. Between the trimmed V and J ends, which lost 2 bases and 8 bases, there was a span of 9 bases. Germline V lookup: CDR1 MNHNS, CDR2 SASEGT. CDR3 length equals 13 residues.

This chain's CDR3 is CATSGWAGGLYGYTF. CDR3 nucleotides: TGTGCCACCTCCGGCTGGGCAGGGGGGCTCTATGGCTACACCTTC. The rearrangement links TRBV27 to TRBJ1-2; TRBD1 matches at 7 bases. Trimming took 10 bases from V and 4 from J; bases not matched to a gene: 15. The length of the CDR3 is 15 residues. Per germline, CDR1 MNHEY and CDR2 SMNVEV (reference sequence).

The gene calls are TRBV28 and TRBJ1-2; 7 bases are shared with TRBD1. V lost 6 bases, J lost 5 bases, and 15 bases stayed unmatched. Per the germline V gene, CDR1 is MDHEN and CDR2 is SYDVKM. The CDR3 runs 16 residues. CDR3 nucleotide sequence: TGTGCCAGCAGCCATAACAGACAGGGACCCCCTTATGGCTACACCTTC. Protein sequence: CASSHNRQGPPYGYTF.